This TCR beta chain was sequenced for a study of T cell responses to AZD1222 COVID-19 vaccine. With regard to this clone: Its antigen is still unknown.

Study results and caveats: Nearly half of spike-specific TCRs reportedly target variant regions that are unmutated in the B.1.351 and B.1.1.7 variants.

Germline CDR1 MNHEY, CDR2 SVGEGT. Between the trimmed V and J ends, which lost 2 bases and 2 bases, there was a span of 7 bases. This CDR3 has 14 amino acids. TCRdb's table, derived via immunoSEQ multiplex PCR, lists solely in-frame clones and lacks some. The sample shows roughly 70,000 clones, approximately 80% of them seen only once. The TCR sequence derives from an adult in good health. The sample here was peripheral blood, taken on day 0 of AZD1222 vaccination. This chain connects TRBV6-2 or TRBV6-3 to TRBJ1-5, with TRBD1 as a possible D gene (6 bases). CDR3 coding DNA: TGTGCCAGCAGTTACAGGGGGGGCAATCAGCCCCAGCATTTT. Translated: CASSYRGGNQPQHF.